These T cell receptor beta chains were read from a single sample in a study of blood T cell repertoires in COVID-19. TCRdb keeps only in-frame clones here, not all; method: immunoSEQ multiplex PCR. The sample holds around 64,000 clones, 85% to 90% seen once. The sample consisted of peripheral blood. These receptors were collected from a man aged 50 or older with active COVID-19. Both conserved end residues are part of each CDR3. D genes are given only for firm matches. Only part of the rows carry a size: once, few, many, or a class if the clone is expanded.

j_gene | abundance | d_gene | v_gene | CDR3nt | CDR3aa
TRBJ2-1 | . | TRBD2 | TRBV24-1 | TGTGCCACCAGTGATTTTGGACTAGCGGGAAGAAATGAGCAGTTCTTC | CATSDFGLAGRNEQFF
TRBJ2-3 | . | TRBD2 | TRBV28 | TGTGCCAGCAGTTTAGCGGGAGTATCAGATACGCAGTATTTT | CASSLAGVSDTQYF
TRBJ1-2 | once | . | TRBV30 | TGTGCCTGGAGTGAGGGTCAGGGCGGAGGCTACACCTTC | CAWSEGQGGGYTF
TRBJ1-1 | . | . | TRBV19 | TGTGCCAGTAGTCTCCTGATGGGACTCGAGAACACTGAAGCTTTCTTT | CASSLLMGLENTEAFF
TRBJ2-5 | . | . | TRBV12-5 | TGTGCTAGTGGTTTGAGACCCGGGGAGACCCAGTACTTC | CASGLRPGETQYF
TRBJ2-5 | . | TRBD2 | TRBV5-8 | TGTGCCAGCAGCCCCTTAGGGCTAGCGGGAGGAGGGGAGACCCAGTACTTC | CASSPLGLAGGGETQYF
TRBJ1-2 | . | TRBD1 | TRBV4-3 | TGCGCCAGCAGCCAACAGGGGGCGAAAGGCTACACCTTC | CASSQQGAKGYTF
TRBJ2-1 | . | TRBD2 | TRBV7-8 | TGTGCCAGCAAAACTAGCGGAAACAATGAGCAGTTCTTC | CASKTSGNNEQFF
TRBJ2-1 | . | . | TRBV11-2 | TGTGCCAGCAGCTTAGATACAGGGACAAGTGAGCAGTTCTTC | CASSLDTGTSEQFF
TRBJ2-1 | once | . | TRBV6-2/TRBV6-3 | TGTGCCAGCAGTTACTCCCGTGGACTTGAAAACTACAATGAGCAGTTCTTC | CASSYSRGLENYNEQFF
TRBJ2-1 | . | TRBD1 | TRBV28 | TGTGCCAGCAGTTTAAGGCAGGGGGCCTACAATGAGCAGTTCTTC | CASSLRQGAYNEQFF
TRBJ2-7 | . | . | TRBV5-5 | TGTGCCAGCAGCCTCATAGAATACGAGCAGTACTTC | CASSLIEYEQYF
TRBJ2-1 | . | TRBD1 | TRBV5-5 | TGTGCCAGCAGCCACCGGGACAGGACCTACAATGAGCAGTTCTTC | CASSHRDRTYNEQFF
TRBJ2-1 | . | TRBD2 | TRBV28 | TGTGCCAGCAGCCTGCCGACTAGCGGGGTTCAGTTCTTC | CASSLPTSGVQFF
TRBJ1-1 | . | . | TRBV6-6 | TGTGCCAGCAGTTCGCCGATACACTTT | CASSSPIHF
TRBJ2-3 | . | . | TRBV9 | TGTGCCAGCAGCGCGTTTAAGCTTGAGGAAGATACGCAGTATTTT | CASSAFKLEEDTQYF
TRBJ1-2 | . | . | TRBV11-3 | TGTGCCAGCAGCTTAGAGTCCTCGGGCTATGGCTACACCTTC | CASSLESSGYGYTF
TRBJ2-1 | . | . | TRBV6-6 | TGTGCCAGCAGTTACGCCGGGGATGAGCAGTTCTTC | CASSYAGDEQFF
TRBJ1-2 | . | . | TRBV2 | TGTGCCAGCAGCCCCCAGAATGGCTACACCTTC | CASSPQNGYTF
TRBJ1-2 | . | . | TRBV7-8 | TGTGCCAGCAGCGCCGGACGGGGAAACTATGGCTACACCTTC | CASSAGRGNYGYTF
TRBJ2-3 | once | TRBD2 | TRBV5-1 | TGCGCCAGCAGCCCAAGGACTAGCGGCGGCACAGATACGCAGTATTTT | CASSPRTSGGTDTQYF
TRBJ2-1 | . | TRBD1 | TRBV7-2 | TGTGCCAGCAGCTTAGGTAGCCGACAGGGGGCATATGAGCAGTTCTTC | CASSLGSRQGAYEQFF
TRBJ1-6 | . | . | TRBV10-3 | TGTGCCATCACTCCGGGACTAGCGACACCCCTCCACTTT | CAITPGLATPLHF
TRBJ2-1 | . | TRBD2 | TRBV6-4 | TGTGCCAGCAGGGGATCCGGGACTAGTTCCTACAATGAGCAGTTCTTC | CASRGSGTSSYNEQFF
TRBJ1-5 | . | . | TRBV6-2/TRBV6-3 | TGTGCCAGCAGTTACATCGCAGGTGGTGTTAGGAGCAATCAGCCCCAGCATTTT | CASSYIAGGVRSNQPQHF
TRBJ2-7 | . | TRBD1 | TRBV5-4 | TGTGCCAGCAGCTTGGGGGACAGGGGTTACGAGCAGTACTTC | CASSLGDRGYEQYF
TRBJ2-1 | . | . | TRBV2 | TGTGCCAGCACCAGCCCGCGGAATGAGCAGTTCTTC | CASTSPRNEQFF
TRBJ1-5 | . | TRBD1 | TRBV7-9 | TGTGCCAGCAGCCTGGGGTGGACAGGATTAAATCAGCCCCAGCATTTT | CASSLGWTGLNQPQHF
TRBJ2-7 | . | . | TRBV6-1 | TGTGCCAGCAGTGAAGGAATAGGAGACTCCTACGAGCAGTACTTC | CASSEGIGDSYEQYF
TRBJ2-7 | . | . | TRBV15 | TGTGCCACCAGCCCTTCGCCTAGTCACGAGCAGTACTTC | CATSPSPSHEQYF
TRBJ1-3 | . | . | TRBV30 | TGTGCCTGGACACCTGGAGGGACCACCATATATTTT | CAWTPGGTTIYF
TRBJ1-1 | . | . | TRBV27 | TGTGCCAGCAGTAAACAGTTTTCAAACACTGAAGCTTTCTTT | CASSKQFSNTEAFF
TRBJ1-6 | . | . | TRBV5-4 | TGTGCCAGCAGCTCCGACTTCAAGCCCCTCCACTTT | CASSSDFKPLHF
TRBJ2-7 | . | TRBD2 | TRBV4-2 | TGTGCCAGCAGCCAAGAAAGCGGGAGCTCCTACGAGCAGTACTTC | CASSQESGSSYEQYF
TRBJ1-4 | . | . | TRBV2 | TGTGCCAGCAGGGATGCGACAGGAGCCGATGAAAAACTGTTTTTT | CASRDATGADEKLFF
TRBJ2-4 | . | . | TRBV4-1 | TGCGCCAGCAGCCAAGGGGCATTAGCCAAAAACATTCAGTACTTC | CASSQGALAKNIQYF
TRBJ2-7 | . | TRBD1 | TRBV5-5 | TGTGCCAGCAGCCCTAAGGGACAGGGGAGCGAGCAGTACTTC | CASSPKGQGSEQYF
TRBJ2-2 | . | . | TRBV7-2 | TGTGCCAGCAGCTTAGGGGGGCAGGCTGGGGAGCTGTTTTTT | CASSLGGQAGELFF
TRBJ1-2 | once | TRBD1 | TRBV2 | TGTGCCAGCAGGCAATACGGACAGGGGGCAAGCTATGGCTACACCTTC | CASRQYGQGASYGYTF
TRBJ1-1 | . | TRBD1 | TRBV11-2 | TGTGCCAGCAGCTTATACAGGGGCGGTGAAGCTTTCTTT | CASSLYRGGEAFF
TRBJ1-1 | . | . | TRBV15 | TGTGCCACCAGCAGAGGGGGGGCCCGCGGGAGGATGACTGAAGCTTTCTTT | CATSRGGARGRMTEAFF
TRBJ1-5 | . | TRBD1 | TRBV19 | TGTGCCAGTAGTATAGTGCACCAGGGGGTGGTCCAGCCCCAGCATTTT | CASSIVHQGVVQPQHF
TRBJ2-1 | . | . | TRBV19 | TGTGCCAGTAGTATTGAGTTAGTACGCCACAATGAGCAGTTCTTC | CASSIELVRHNEQFF
TRBJ2-2 | . | . | TRBV5-1 | TGCGCCAGCAGCTTGGGGGACTCACTGAACACCGGGGAGCTGTTTTTT | CASSLGDSLNTGELFF
TRBJ2-7 | . | . | TRBV7-9 | TGTGCCAGCAGCTCGAGCGGCAAATCCCCCGAGCAGTACTTC | CASSSSGKSPEQYF
TRBJ1-1 | once | . | TRBV9 | TGTGCCAGCAGCCCGCGGGAAAGGGGGAACACTGAAGCTTTCTTT | CASSPRERGNTEAFF
TRBJ1-2 | . | TRBD1 | TRBV5-8 | TGTGCCAGCAGCTATACCGGGACAGGGGCCTCTAACTATGGCTACACCTTC | CASSYTGTGASNYGYTF
TRBJ2-2 | . | . | TRBV24-1 | TGTGCCACCGCCCGGCAGGGGATCGACACCGGGGAGCTGTTTTTT | CATARQGIDTGELFF
TRBJ2-3 | . | . | TRBV27 | TGTGCCAGCAGTATAGGGGGAGGGCGGGGAACAAATACGCAGTATTTT | CASSIGGGRGTNTQYF
TRBJ1-1 | . | . | TRBV4-3 | TGCGCCAGCAGCCAAGGGACGGGCCGGGAGACCACTGAAGCTTTCTTT | CASSQGTGRETTEAFF
TRBJ2-5 | . | TRBD2 | TRBV4-1 | TGCGCCAGCAGACCTAGCGGGAGTCTAGGGACCCAGTACTTC | CASRPSGSLGTQYF
TRBJ1-1 | once | . | TRBV12-3/TRBV12-4 | TGTGCCAGCCATCGGGGAATTGACACTGAAGCTTTCTTT | CASHRGIDTEAFF